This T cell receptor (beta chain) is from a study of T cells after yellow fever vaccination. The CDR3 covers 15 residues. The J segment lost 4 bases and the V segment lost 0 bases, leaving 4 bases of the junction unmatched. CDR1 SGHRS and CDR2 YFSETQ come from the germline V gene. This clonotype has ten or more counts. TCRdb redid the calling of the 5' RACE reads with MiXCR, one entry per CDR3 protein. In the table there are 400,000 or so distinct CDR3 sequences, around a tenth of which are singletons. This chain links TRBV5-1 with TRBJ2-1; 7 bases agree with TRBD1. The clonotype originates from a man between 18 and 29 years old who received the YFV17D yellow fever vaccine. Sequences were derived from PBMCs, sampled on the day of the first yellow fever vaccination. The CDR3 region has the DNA TGCGCCAGCAGCTTGGGAGGGGGCCTGTACAATGAGCAGTTCTTC. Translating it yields CASSLGGGLYNEQFF.